This record concerns one T cell receptor (beta chain) sequence. As yet, its antigen is unknown. TCR beta CDR3 regions were amplified from RNA transcripts. A set of HTBI primers served as the primers for a first-round RT-PCR of the TCR CDR3. In TCRdb, the multiplex PCR reads were re-called with MiXCR into one record per CDR3 protein. The sample has about 620,000 distinct CDR3 sequences; around 15% are singletons. This sample is part of a study of T cells in Graves' hyperthyroidism and ophthalmopathy. The CDR3 runs 13 residues. V was cut by 2 bases and J by 11 bases, with 15 bases left in between. Germline CDR1 reads MNHNY; CDR2 reads SVGAGI (reference sequence). Recently diagnosed hyperthyroidism of less than 2 months' duration affected patients aged 18 to 65. Together with thyroid ultrasound, orbital computed tomography, serum thyroxine and TRAb, clinical symptoms were used for diagnoses. Findings and caveats of the study: Ophthalmopathy was identified by the model a median 6.5 months ahead of onset.

The chain links TRBV6-6 to TRBJ2-5, with D possibly being TRBD1 (5 bases). Sequenced: blood. The source of this sequence is a woman aged 30 to 39 with Graves' hyperthyroidism. CDR3 DNA sequence: TGTGCCAGCAGTTACCAAGTTCAGGGTAATCAGTACTTC. It yields the protein CASSYQVQGNQYF.